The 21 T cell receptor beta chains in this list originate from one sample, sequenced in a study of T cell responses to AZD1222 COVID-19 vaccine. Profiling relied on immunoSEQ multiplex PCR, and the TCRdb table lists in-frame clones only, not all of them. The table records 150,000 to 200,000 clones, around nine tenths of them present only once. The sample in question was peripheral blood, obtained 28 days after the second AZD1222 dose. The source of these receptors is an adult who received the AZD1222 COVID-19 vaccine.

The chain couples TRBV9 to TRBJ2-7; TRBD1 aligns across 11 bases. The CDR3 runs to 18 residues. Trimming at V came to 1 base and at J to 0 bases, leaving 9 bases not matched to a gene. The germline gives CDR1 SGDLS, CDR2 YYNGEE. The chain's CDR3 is CASSVWGQGGPYSYEQYF. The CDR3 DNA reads TGTGCCAGCAGCGTATGGGGACAGGGGGGACCCTACTCCTACGAGCAGTACTTC.

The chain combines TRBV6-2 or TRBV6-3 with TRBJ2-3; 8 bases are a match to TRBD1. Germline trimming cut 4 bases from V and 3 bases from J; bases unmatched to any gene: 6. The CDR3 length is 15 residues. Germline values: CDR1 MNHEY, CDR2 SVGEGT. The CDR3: CASSWGRGQTDTQYF. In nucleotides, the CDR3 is TGTGCCAGCAGTTGGGGCAGGGGGCAGACAGATACGCAGTATTTT.

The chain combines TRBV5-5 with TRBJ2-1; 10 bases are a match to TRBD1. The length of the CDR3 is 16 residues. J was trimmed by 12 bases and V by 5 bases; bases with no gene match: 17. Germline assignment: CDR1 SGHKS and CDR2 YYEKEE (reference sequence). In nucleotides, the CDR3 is TGTGCCAGCAGGCTGACTCCGGGACAGGGGACCCTAGGGCAGTTCTTC. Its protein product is CASRLTPGQGTLGQFF.

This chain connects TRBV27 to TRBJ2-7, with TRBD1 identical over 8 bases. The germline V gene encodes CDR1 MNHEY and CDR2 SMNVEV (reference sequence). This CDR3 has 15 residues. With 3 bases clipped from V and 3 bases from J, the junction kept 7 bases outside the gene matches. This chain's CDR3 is CASSFVQGVSYEQYF. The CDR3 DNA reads TGTGCCAGCAGTTTCGTACAGGGGGTAAGCTACGAGCAGTACTTC.

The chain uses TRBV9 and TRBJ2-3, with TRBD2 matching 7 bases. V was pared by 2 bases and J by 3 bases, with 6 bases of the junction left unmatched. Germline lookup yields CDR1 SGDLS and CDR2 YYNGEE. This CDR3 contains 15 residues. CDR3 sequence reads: CASSVAGERTDTQYF. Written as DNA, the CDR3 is TGTGCCAGCAGCGTGGCGGGAGAAAGAACAGATACGCAGTATTTT.

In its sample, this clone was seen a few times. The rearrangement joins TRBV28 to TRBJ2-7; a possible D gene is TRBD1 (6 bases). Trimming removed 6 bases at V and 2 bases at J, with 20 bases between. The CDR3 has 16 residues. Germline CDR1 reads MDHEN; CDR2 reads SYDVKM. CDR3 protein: CASRPRTGKVAYEQYF. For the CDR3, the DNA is TGTGCCAGCAGGCCACGAACAGGGAAGGTAGCCTACGAGCAGTACTTC.

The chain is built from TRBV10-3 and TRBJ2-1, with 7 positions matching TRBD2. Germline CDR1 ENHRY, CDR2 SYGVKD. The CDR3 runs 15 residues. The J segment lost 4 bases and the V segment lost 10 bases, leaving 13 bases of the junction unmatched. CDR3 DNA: TGTGCCACGATGGGGGGGGGTCAATATTACAATGAGCAGTTCTTC. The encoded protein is CATMGGGQYYNEQFF.

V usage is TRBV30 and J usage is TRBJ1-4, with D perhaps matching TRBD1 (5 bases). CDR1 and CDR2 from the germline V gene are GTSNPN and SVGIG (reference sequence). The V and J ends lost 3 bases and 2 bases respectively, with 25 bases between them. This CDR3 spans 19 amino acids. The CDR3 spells CAWSPLKMTAPATNEKLFF. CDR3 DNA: TGTGCCTGGAGCCCCCTTAAGATGACAGCCCCCGCGACTAATGAAAAACTGTTTTTT.

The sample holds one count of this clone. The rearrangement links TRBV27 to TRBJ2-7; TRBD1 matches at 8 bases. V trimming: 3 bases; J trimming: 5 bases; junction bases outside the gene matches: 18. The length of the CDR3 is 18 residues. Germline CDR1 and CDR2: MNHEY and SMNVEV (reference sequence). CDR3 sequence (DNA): TGTGCCAGCAGTTTTCACAAGTCCGCCGGGCCAGGGGGCCACGAGCAGTACTTC. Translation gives CASSFHKSAGPGGHEQYF.

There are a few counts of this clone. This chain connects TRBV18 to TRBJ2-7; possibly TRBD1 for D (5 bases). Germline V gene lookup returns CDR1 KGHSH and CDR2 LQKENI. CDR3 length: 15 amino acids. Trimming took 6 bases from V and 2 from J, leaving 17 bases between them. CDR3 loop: CASSKGSQGTYEQYF. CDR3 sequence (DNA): TGTGCCAGCTCTAAGGGCTCCCAGGGTACCTACGAGCAGTACTTC.

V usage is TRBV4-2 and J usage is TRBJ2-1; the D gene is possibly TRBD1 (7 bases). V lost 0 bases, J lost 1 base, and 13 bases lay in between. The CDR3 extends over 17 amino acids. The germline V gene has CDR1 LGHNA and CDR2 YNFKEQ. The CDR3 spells CASSQDGGGRSYNEQFF. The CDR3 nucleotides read TGTGCCAGCAGCCAAGATGGAGGGGGCCGTTCCTACAATGAGCAGTTCTTC.

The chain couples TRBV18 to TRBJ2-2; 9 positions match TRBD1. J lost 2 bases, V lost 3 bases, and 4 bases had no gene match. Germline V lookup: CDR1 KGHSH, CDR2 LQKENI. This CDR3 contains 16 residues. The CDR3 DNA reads TGTGCCAGCTCACCGGAGGGACAGGGAAACACCGGGGAGCTGTTTTTT. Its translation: CASSPEGQGNTGELFF.

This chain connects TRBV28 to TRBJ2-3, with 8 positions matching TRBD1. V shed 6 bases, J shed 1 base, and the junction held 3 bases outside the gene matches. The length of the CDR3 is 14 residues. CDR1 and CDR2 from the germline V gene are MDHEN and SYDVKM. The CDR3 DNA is TGTGCCAGCAGGTACAGGGGGGGCACAGATACGCAGTATTTT. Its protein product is CASRYRGGTDTQYF.

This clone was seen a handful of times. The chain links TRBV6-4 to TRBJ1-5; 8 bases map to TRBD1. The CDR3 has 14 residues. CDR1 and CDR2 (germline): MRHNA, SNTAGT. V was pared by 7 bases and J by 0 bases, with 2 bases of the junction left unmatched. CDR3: CASKTGDSNQPQHF. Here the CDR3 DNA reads TGTGCCAGCAAGACAGGGGATAGCAATCAGCCCCAGCATTTT.

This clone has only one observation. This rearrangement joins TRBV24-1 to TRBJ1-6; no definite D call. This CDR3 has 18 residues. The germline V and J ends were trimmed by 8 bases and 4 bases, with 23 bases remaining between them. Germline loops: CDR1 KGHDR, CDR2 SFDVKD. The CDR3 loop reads CATNFVIGSAEYNSPLHF. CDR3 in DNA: TGTGCCACCAACTTCGTGATAGGGAGCGCCGAATATAATTCACCCCTCCACTTT.

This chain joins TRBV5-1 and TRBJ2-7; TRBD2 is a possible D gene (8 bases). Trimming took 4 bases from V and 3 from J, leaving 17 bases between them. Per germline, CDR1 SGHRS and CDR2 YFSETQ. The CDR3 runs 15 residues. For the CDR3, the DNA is TGCGCCAGCAGCCCTCGGGAGGGGGCGGACTACGAGCAGTACTTC. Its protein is CASSPREGADYEQYF.

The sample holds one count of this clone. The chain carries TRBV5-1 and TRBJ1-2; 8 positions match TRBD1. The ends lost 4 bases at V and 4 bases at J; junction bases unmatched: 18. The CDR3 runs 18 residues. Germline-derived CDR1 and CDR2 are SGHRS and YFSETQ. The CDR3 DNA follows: TGCGCCAGCAGCCGGAAAACCGGGACAGGCGTTCTTCGCTATGGCTACACCTTC. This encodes CASSRKTGTGVLRYGYTF.

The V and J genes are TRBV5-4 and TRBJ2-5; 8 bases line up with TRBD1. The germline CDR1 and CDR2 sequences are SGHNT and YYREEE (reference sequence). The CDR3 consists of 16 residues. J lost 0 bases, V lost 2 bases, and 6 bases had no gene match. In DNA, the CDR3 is TGTGCCAGCAGCTTTAGTGGGACAGGAAACCAAGAGACCCAGTACTTC. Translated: CASSFSGTGNQETQYF. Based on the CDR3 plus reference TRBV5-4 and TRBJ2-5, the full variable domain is ETGVTQSPTHLIKTRGQQVTLRCSSQSGHNTVSWYQQALGQGPQFIFQYYREEENGRGNFPPRFSGLQFPNYSSELNVNALELDDSALYLCASSFSGTGNQETQYFGPGTRLLVL.

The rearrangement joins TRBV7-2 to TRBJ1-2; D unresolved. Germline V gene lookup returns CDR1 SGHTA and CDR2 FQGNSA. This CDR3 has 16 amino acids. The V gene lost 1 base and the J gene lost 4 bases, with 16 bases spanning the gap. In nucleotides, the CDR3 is TGTGCCAGCAGCTTAGGGGCCGGACGCCAATCCTATGGCTACACCTTC. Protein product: CASSLGAGRQSYGYTF.

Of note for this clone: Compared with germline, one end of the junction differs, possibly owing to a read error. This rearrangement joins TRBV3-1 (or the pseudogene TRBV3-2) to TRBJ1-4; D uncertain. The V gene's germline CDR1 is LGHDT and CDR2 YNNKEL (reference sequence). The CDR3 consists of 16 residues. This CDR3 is CASSQGRGIANEKLFF. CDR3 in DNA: TGTGCCAGCAGTCAAGGTCGAGGTATAGCTAATGAAAAACTGTTTTTT.

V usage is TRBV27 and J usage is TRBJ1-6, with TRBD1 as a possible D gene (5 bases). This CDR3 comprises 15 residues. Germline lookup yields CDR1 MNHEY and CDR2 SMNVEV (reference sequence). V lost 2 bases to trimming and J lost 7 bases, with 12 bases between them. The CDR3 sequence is CASSLAAGRNSPLHF. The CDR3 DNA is TGTGCCAGCAGTTTAGCCGCAGGGCGGAATTCACCCCTCCACTTT.